These 4 T cell receptor beta chains came from one sample sequenced in a study of T cell repertoires in ileal Crohn's disease. Time point here: neoterminal ileum biopsy at postoperative endoscopy, about 6 months after surgery. Method: immunoSEQ multiplex PCR; TCRdb's copy keeps in-frame clones and lacks some. The repertoire holds about 12,000 clones, approximately 85% seen once, with approximately 11% in the top ten. The material sequenced was ileal tissue. These receptor sequences come from an adult with Crohn's disease.

This rearrangement joins TRBV5-6 to TRBJ2-7; D remains unclear. CDR1 is SGHDT, CDR2 YYEEEE, per germline. The CDR3 covers 14 residues. V lost 0 bases to trimming and J lost 0 bases, with 7 bases between them. The CDR3 region is CASSLGPSSYEQYF. The CDR3 DNA reads as TGTGCCAGCAGCTTGGGTCCGAGCTCCTACGAGCAGTACTTC.

The V gene is TRBV2, the J gene TRBJ2-7, with TRBD1 identical over 12 bases. CDR1 is SNHLY, CDR2 FYNNEI, per germline. The CDR3 is 15 amino acids. The V and J ends lost 6 bases and 5 bases, in that order; junction bases with no gene match: 8. CDR3 DNA: TGTGCCAGCAGCCCACCGGGACAGGGGGCGCACGAGCAGTACTTC. This codes for CASSPPGQGAHEQYF. Full variable domain (missing parts from reference TRBV2 and TRBJ2-7): EPEVTQTPSHQVTQMGQEVILRCVPISNHLYFYWYRQILGQKVEFLVSFYNNEISEKSEIFDDQFSVERPDGSNFTLKIRSTKLEDSAMYFCASSPPGQGAHEQYFGPGTRLTVT.

This clone was detected only a few times. V and J are TRBV9 and TRBJ2-3, with 10 bases fitting TRBD2. The CDR3 totals 17 residues. Germline V CDR1 and CDR2: SGDLS, YYNGEE. Trimming at V came to 2 bases and at J to 4 bases, leaving 10 bases not matched to a gene. In DNA form, the CDR3 reads TGTGCCAGCAGCGTCAACCCTAGCGGGAGTGGTTCAGATACGCAGTATTTT. Its translation is CASSVNPSGSGSDTQYF.

The chain joins TRBV5-1 to TRBJ2-7; 7 nucleotides align to TRBD1. The germline CDR1 and CDR2 sequences are SGHRS and YFSETQ. The CDR3 spans 14 residues. The J segment lost 2 bases and the V segment lost 3 bases, leaving 5 bases of the junction unmatched. CDR3 sequence: CASSSGTATYEQYF. Written as DNA, the CDR3 is TGCGCCAGCAGCTCCGGGACAGCGACCTACGAGCAGTACTTC.